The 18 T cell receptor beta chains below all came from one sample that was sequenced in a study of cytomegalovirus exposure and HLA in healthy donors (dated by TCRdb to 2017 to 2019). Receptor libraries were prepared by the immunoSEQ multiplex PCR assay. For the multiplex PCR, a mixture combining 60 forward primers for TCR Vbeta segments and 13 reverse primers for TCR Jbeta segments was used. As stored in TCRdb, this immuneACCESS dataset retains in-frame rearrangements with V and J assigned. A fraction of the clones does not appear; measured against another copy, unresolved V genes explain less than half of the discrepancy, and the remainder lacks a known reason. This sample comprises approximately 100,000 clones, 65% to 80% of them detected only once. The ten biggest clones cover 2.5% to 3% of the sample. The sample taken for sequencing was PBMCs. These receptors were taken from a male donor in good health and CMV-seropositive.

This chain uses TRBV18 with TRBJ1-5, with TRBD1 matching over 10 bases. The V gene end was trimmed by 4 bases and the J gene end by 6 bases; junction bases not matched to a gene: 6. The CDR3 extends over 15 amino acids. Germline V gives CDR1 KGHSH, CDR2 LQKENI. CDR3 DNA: TGTGCCAGCTCACGAAGACAGGGGGCCGGTCAGCCCCAGCATTTT. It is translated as CASSRRQGAGQPQHF.

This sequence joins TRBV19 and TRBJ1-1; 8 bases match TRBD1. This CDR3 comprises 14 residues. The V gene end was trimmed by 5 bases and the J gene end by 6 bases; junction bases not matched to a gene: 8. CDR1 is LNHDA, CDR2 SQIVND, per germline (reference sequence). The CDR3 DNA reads TGTGCCAGTAGTGCCCGGGACAGGACCCCTGAAGCTTTCTTT. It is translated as CASSARDRTPEAFF.

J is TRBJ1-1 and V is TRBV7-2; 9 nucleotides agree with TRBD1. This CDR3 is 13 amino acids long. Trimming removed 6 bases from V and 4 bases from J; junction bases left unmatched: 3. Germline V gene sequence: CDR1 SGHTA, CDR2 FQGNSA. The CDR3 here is CASRYRGPTEAFF. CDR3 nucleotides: TGTGCCAGCAGATACAGGGGGCCCACTGAAGCTTTCTTT.

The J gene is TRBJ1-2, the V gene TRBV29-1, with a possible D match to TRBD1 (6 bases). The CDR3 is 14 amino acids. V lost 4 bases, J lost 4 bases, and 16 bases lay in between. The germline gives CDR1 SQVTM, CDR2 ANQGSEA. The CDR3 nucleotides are TGCAGCGTTGGGTCGGACAGTTCCCCCTATGGCTACACCTTC. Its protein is CSVGSDSSPYGYTF.

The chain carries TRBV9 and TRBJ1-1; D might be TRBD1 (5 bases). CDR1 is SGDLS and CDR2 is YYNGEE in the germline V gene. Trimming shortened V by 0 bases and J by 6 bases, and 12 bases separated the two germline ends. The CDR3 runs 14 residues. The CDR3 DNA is TGTGCCAGCAGCGTAGATTCTAGGACATCTGAAGCTTTCTTT. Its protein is CASSVDSRTSEAFF.

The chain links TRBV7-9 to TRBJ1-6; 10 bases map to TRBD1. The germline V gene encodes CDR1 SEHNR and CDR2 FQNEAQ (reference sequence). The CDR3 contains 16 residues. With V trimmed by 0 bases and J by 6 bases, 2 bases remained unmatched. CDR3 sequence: CASSLAGQGLNSPLHF. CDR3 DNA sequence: TGTGCCAGCAGCTTAGCGGGACAGGGGCTTAATTCACCCCTCCACTTT.

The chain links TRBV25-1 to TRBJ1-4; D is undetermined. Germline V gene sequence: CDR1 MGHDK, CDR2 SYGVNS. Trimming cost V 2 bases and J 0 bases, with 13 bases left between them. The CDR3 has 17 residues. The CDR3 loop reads CASSERIGSATNEKLFF. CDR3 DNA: TGTGCCAGCAGTGAAAGGATAGGGAGCGCAACTAATGAAAAACTGTTTTTT.

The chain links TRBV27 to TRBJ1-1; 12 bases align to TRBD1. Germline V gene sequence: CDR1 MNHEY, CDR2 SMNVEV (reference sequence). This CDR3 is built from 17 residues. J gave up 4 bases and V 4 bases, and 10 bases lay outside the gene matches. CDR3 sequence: CASSSGDRGLWVTEAFF. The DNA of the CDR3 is TGTGCCAGCAGTTCGGGGGACAGGGGGCTTTGGGTCACTGAAGCTTTCTTT.

This CDR3 reads CASSQDGGRGELFF. CDR3 sequence (DNA): TGTGCCAGCAGCCAAGATGGGGGGAGAGGGGAGCTGTTTTTT. V gene TRBV4-2 combines with J gene TRBJ2-2, with a tentative D call TRBD2 (6 bases). The germline CDR1 and CDR2 sequences are LGHNA and YNFKEQ. CDR3 length equals 14 residues. V lost 0 bases and J 8 bases, leaving 10 bases between the germline ends.

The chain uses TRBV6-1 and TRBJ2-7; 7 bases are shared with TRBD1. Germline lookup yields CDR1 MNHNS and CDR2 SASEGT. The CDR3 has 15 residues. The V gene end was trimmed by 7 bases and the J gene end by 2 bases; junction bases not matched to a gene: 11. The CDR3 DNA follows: TGTGCCAGCATCTTTTCCGGGACAGCTCCCTACGAGCAGTACTTC. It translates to CASIFSGTAPYEQYF.

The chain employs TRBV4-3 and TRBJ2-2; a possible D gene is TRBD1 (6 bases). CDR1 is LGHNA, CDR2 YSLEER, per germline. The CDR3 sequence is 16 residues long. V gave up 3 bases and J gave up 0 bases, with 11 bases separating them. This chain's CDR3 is CASSHLTGSNTGELFF. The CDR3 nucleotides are TGCGCCAGCAGCCACCTCACAGGGTCGAACACCGGGGAGCTGTTTTTT.

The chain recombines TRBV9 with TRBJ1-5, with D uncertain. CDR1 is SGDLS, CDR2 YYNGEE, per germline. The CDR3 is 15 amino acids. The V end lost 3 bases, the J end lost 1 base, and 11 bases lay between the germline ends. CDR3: CASSASSGSNQPQHF. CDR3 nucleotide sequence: TGTGCCAGCAGCGCAAGCTCGGGGAGCAATCAGCCCCAGCATTTT.

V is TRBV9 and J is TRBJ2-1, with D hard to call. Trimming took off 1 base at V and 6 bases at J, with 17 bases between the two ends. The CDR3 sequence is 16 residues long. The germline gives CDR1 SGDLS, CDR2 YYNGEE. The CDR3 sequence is CASSVMGSGRSNEQFF. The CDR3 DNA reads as TGTGCCAGCAGCGTAATGGGCTCTGGAAGAAGCAATGAGCAGTTCTTC.

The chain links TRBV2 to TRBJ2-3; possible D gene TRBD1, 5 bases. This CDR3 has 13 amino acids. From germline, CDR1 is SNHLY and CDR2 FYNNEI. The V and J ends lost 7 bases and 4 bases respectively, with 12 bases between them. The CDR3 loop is CASIDTTADTQYF. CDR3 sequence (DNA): TGTGCCAGCATAGATACGACAGCAGATACGCAGTATTTT.

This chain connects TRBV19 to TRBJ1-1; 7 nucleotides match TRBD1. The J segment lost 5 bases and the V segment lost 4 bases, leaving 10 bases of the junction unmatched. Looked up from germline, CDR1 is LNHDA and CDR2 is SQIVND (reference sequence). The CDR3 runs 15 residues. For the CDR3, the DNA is TGTGCCAGTAGTAAACCCAGGGGGTCAAGTACTGAAGCTTTCTTT. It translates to CASSKPRGSSTEAFF. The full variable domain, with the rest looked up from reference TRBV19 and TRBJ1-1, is DGGITQSPKYLFRKEGQNVTLSCEQNLNHDAMYWYRQDPGQGLRLIYYSQIVNDFQKGDIAEGYSVSREKKESFPLTVTSAQKNPTAFYLCASSKPRGSSTEAFFGQGTRLTVV.

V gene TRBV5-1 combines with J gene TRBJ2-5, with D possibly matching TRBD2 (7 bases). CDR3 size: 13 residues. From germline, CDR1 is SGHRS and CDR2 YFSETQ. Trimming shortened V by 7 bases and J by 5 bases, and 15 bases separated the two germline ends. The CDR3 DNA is TGCGCCAGCCGCGGGGGCGTAATGGAGACCCAGTACTTC. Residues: CASRGGVMETQYF.

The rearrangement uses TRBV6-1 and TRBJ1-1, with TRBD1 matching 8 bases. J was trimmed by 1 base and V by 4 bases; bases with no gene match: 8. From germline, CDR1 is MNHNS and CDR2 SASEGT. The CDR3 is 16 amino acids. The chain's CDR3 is CASSGRVGTGNTEAFF. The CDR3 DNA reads TGTGCCAGCAGTGGGCGTGTGGGGACAGGGAACACTGAAGCTTTCTTT.

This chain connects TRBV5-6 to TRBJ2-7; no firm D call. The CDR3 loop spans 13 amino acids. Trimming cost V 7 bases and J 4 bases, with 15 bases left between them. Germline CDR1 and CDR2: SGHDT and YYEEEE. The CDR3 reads CASSPLELYEQYF. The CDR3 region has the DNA TGTGCCAGCTCCCCGCTCGAGCTTTACGAGCAGTACTTC.